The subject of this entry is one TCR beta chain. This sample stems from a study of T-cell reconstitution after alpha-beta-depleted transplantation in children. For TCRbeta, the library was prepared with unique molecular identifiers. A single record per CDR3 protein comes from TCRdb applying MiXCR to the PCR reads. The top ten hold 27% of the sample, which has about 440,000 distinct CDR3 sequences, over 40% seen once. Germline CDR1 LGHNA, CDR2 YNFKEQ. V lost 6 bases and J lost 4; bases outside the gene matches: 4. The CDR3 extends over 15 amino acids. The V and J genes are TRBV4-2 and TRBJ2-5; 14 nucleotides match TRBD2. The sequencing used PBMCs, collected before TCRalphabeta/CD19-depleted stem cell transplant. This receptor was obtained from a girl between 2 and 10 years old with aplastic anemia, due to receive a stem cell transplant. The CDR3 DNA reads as TGTGCCAGCAGTCCCGGGACTAGCGGGAGAGAGACCCAGTACTTC. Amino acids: CASSPGTSGRETQYF.